This T cell receptor (beta chain) was observed in a study of blood T cell repertoires in COVID-19. Study as a whole: The study drew acute and convalescent COVID-19 samples from the United States, Italy and Spain. From T cells, B-cell-depleted T cells, or PBMCs came the material, which was cDNA or gDNA.

Per the germline V gene, CDR1 is LNHDA and CDR2 is SQIVND (reference sequence). The V gene end was trimmed by 7 bases and the J gene end by 7 bases; junction bases not matched to a gene: 3. The CDR3 runs 13 residues. Per the study methods: Counts of nucleated cells, estimated from reference gene primer amplification, were obtained. Libraries were prepared by immunoSEQ multiplex PCR; TCRdb keeps only in-frame clonotypes and omits some of them. V and J calls and clone size are copied from that table; D and trimming were computed from the DNA. The sample consists of some 230,000 clones, 86% of them appearing once.

The TCR was taken from a man younger than 45 who had recovered from COVID-19. Sequenced material: peripheral blood. The rearrangement uses TRBV19 and TRBJ2-2, with TRBD1 matching 10 bases. CDR3 loop: CASIGQGGGELFF. CDR3 DNA: TGTGCCAGTATAGGACAGGGGGGCGGGGAGCTGTTTTTT.